One T cell receptor (beta chain) is described in this entry. These data are taken from a study of T cell responses to AZD1222 COVID-19 vaccine. Some clones are missing from TCRdb's copy, which holds only in-frame ones; the method was immunoSEQ multiplex PCR. The sample shows tens of thousands of clones, more than 90% of them seen only once. The V and J ends lost 7 bases and 7 bases, in that order; junction bases with no gene match: 2. The CDR3 consists of 11 residues. Germline assignment: CDR1 SQVTM and CDR2 ANQGSEA. Sequencing was performed on peripheral blood, taken on day 0 of AZD1222 vaccination. This receptor was taken from an adult in good health. The chain uses TRBV29-1 and TRBJ2-2; 8 bases map to TRBD2. The CDR3: CSARGGGELFF. CDR3 DNA sequence: TGCAGCGCCCGGGGGGGCGGGGAGCTGTTTTTT.